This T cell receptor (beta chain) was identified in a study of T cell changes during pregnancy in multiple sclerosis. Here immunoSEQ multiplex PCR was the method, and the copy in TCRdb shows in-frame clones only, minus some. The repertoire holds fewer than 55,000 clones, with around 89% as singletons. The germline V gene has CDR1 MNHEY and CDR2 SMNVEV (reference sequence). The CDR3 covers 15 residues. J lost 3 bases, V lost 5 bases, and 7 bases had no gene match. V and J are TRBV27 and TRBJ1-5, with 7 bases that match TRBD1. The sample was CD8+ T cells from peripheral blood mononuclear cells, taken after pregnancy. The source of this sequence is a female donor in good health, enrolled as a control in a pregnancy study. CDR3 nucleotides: TGTGCCAGCAGTCTCTCCGGGACAGACAATCAGCCCCAGCATTTT. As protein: CASSLSGTDNQPQHF.